This TCR beta chain originates from a study of blood T cell repertoires in COVID-19. Background on the study: Researchers got acute and convalescent COVID-19 samples from the United States, Italy and Spain. Nucleic acid was either cDNA or gDNA, and it came from T cells, B-cell-depleted T cells, or PBMCs.

V shed 6 bases, J shed 4 bases, and the junction held 4 bases outside the gene matches. CDR1 is LGHDT, CDR2 YNNKEL, per germline (reference sequence). This CDR3 comprises 13 residues. Per the authors' pipeline: Nucleated cell number was recorded as an estimate derived from reference gene primer amplification. Libraries were prepared by immunoSEQ multiplex PCR; TCRdb keeps only in-frame clonotypes and omits some of them. For V, J and clone size, that table is used; D and trimming come from the DNA. Of 340,000 or so clones in the sample, around 87% were seen once. Material for sequencing was peripheral blood. This receptor was identified in a middle-aged man with active or convalescent COVID-19. The chain carries TRBV3-1 (or the pseudogene TRBV3-2) and TRBJ1-2; 8 bases match TRBD1. This CDR3 is CASSPGGGYGYTF. CDR3 sequence (DNA): TGTGCCAGCAGTCCAGGGGGCGGCTATGGCTACACCTTC.